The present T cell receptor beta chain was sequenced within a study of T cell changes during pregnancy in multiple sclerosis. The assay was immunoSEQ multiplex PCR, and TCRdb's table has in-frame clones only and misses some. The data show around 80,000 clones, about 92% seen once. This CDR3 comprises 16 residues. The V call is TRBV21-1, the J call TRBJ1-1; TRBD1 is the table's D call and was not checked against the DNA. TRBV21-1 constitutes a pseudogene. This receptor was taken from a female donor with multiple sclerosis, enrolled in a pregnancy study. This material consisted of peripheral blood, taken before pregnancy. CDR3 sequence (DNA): TGTGCCAGCAGCAAAGCGCTCAGGACAGGGGGCACTGAAGCTTTCTTT. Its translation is CASSKALRTGGTEAFF.